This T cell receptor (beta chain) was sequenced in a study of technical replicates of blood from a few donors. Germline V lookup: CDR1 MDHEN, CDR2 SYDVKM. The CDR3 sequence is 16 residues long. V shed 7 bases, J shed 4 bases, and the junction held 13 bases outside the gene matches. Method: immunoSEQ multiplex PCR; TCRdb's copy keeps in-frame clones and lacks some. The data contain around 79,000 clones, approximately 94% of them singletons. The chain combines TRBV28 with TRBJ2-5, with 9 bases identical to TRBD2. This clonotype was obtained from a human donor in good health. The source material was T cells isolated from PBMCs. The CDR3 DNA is TGTGCCAGCACCGAGAGGGGGCTAGCGGGAAGAGAGACCCAGTACTTC. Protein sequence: CASTERGLAGRETQYF.